The 13 T cell receptor beta chains in this list originate from one sample, sequenced in a study of T cells expressing NK-cell markers. TCRdb reprocessed the 5' RACE reads; each CDR3 protein has one entry and no DNA is given. The table counts some 440,000 distinct CDR3 sequences; under 1.5% lies in the top ten. Specimen: blood T cells: a sorted CD56 or NKG2C T cell subset, CD4+ or CD8+ T cells, or bulk PBMC T cells (not recorded which). These receptors originate from a woman aged 45-59 years in good health.

V is TRBV9 and J is TRBJ2-1. Germline-derived CDR1 and CDR2 are SGDLS and YYNGEE. The CDR3 consists of 16 residues. CDR3 protein: CASSVGLGLFYNEQFF.

J is TRBJ2-5 and V is TRBV5-4. This CDR3 spans 16 amino acids. Germline assignment: CDR1 SGHNT and CDR2 YYREEE (reference sequence). CDR3 residues: CASSLLGVSVQETQYF.

This chain uses TRBV29-1 with TRBJ1-1; as DNA is missing, the TRBD1 call by TCRdb cannot be tested. Germline values: CDR1 SQVTM, CDR2 ANQGSEA. CDR3 size: 14 residues. Here the CDR3 reads CSVIPGQGSWEAFF.

The rearrangement links TRBV6-6 to TRBJ2-7. The CDR3 extends over 11 amino acids. CDR1 and CDR2 from the germline V gene are MNHNY and SVGAGI (reference sequence). Here the CDR3 reads CASRFSYEQYF.

This chain connects TRBV20-1 to TRBJ2-4; TCRdb returns TRBD1, unconfirmable since there is no DNA. CDR1 and CDR2 from the germline V gene are DFQATT and SNEGSKA (reference sequence). CDR3 size: 14 residues. CDR3 sequence: CSARVPGAKNIQYF.

The V and J genes are TRBV12-3 or TRBV12-4 and TRBJ2-5; TCRdb's D gene call, TRBD2, goes unchecked for lack of DNA. The CDR3 length is 17 residues. The CDR3: CASSWGPSGALQETQYF.

CDR3 sequence reads: CSARDKTGDRGGYTF. The rearrangement links TRBV20-1 to TRBJ1-2; no DNA is available, so the TRBD1 call from TCRdb remains unchecked. In germline, CDR1 is DFQATT, CDR2 SNEGSKA (reference sequence). This CDR3 is 15 amino acids long.

This sequence joins TRBV7-9 and TRBJ2-2; TCRdb returns TRBD1, unconfirmable since there is no DNA. Germline values: CDR1 SEHNR, CDR2 FQNEAQ (reference sequence). The CDR3 is made up of 14 amino acids. The CDR3 reads CASRKDRVTGELFF.

This chain connects TRBV24-1 to TRBJ2-5; TCRdb names TRBD1, which stays unverified in the absence of DNA. Germline CDR1 reads KGHDR; CDR2 reads SFDVKD. The CDR3 loop spans 15 amino acids. CDR3: CATSDITGTEETQYF.

The V call is TRBV28, the J call TRBJ1-4; no DNA is available, so the TRBD1 call from TCRdb remains unchecked. Germline V gene lookup returns CDR1 MDHEN and CDR2 SYDVKM. This CDR3 is 15 amino acids long. The CDR3 here is CATQWGSSNNEKLFF.

The V gene is TRBV2, the J gene TRBJ2-3; the TCRdb D gene call, TRBD2, has no DNA to confirm it. This CDR3 has 15 residues. CDR1 and CDR2 (germline): SNHLY, FYNNEI. CDR3 amino acids: CASSDTSGSTDTQYF.

This rearrangement joins TRBV20-1 to TRBJ2-1; as DNA is missing, the TRBD1 call by TCRdb cannot be tested. Germline V gives CDR1 DFQATT, CDR2 SNEGSKA (reference sequence). This CDR3 is built from 15 residues. This CDR3 is CSAKGRFRSYNEQFF.

This chain joins TRBV6-5 and TRBJ2-7; the TCRdb call, TRBD1, lacks DNA for checking. The CDR3 is 16 residues long. Per germline, CDR1 MNHEY and CDR2 SVGAGI. CDR3 sequence reads: CASSPLSGQGFYEQYF.